These 30 T cell receptor beta chains came from one sample sequenced in a study of Tregs in tolerant kidney transplant recipients. The repertoire was sequenced with immunoSEQ multiplex PCR; TCRdb's copy has only in-frame clones and lacks some. The sample records more than 75,000 clones, 93% being singletons. The sequences come from CD4+ T cells from blood, collected before the transplant. These receptors all come from a human donor who received a combined kidney and bone marrow transplant.

This clone was picked up one time. This chain links TRBV7-2 with TRBJ2-5; TRBD1 might be the D (6 bases). The germline V and J ends were trimmed by 4 bases and 4 bases, with 13 bases remaining between them. The germline V gene encodes CDR1 SGHTA and CDR2 FQGNSA. This CDR3 has 14 amino acids. Here the CDR3 DNA reads TGTGCCAGCAGCTGGACAGTGGTGCCAGAGACCCAGTACTTC. It is translated as CASSWTVVPETQYF.

The chain has TRBV2 and TRBJ1-2; tentatively, D is TRBD1 (6 bases). Deletions cut 6 bases from V and 3 bases from J, with 11 bases between. The germline gives CDR1 SNHLY, CDR2 FYNNEI. There are 13 residues in the CDR3. CDR3 loop: CASREDRDYGYTF. The CDR3 coding sequence is TGTGCCAGCAGGGAGGACAGAGACTATGGCTACACCTTC.

The rearrangement uses TRBV7-3 and TRBJ2-2; the D is unclear. The germline V gene encodes CDR1 SGHTA and CDR2 FQGTGA. V lost 5 bases, J lost 2 bases, and 15 bases lay in between. This CDR3 is 16 amino acids long. CDR3 in amino acids: CASSQVSPLNTGELFF. In nucleotides, the CDR3 is TGTGCCAGCAGCCAGGTCTCGCCACTTAACACCGGGGAGCTGTTTTTT. Filled out from reference TRBV7-3 and TRBJ2-2, the complete variable domain reads GAGVSQTPSNKVTEKGKYVELRCDPISGHTALYWYRQSLGQGPEFLIYFQGTGAADDSGLPNDRFFAVRPEGSVSTLKIQRTERGDSAVYLCASSQVSPLNTGELFFGEGSRLTVL.

This rearrangement joins TRBV27 to TRBJ2-5, with 8 bases that match TRBD1. The CDR3 spans 14 residues. V lost 6 bases to trimming and J lost 5 bases; unmatched junction nucleotides: 8. Germline assignment: CDR1 MNHEY and CDR2 SMNVEV (reference sequence). For the CDR3, the DNA is TGTGCCAGCAGAAGAAGGGACAGGAAGGAGACCCAGTACTTC. Residues: CASRRRDRKETQYF.

V gene TRBV27 combines with J gene TRBJ1-4; 7 nucleotides match TRBD1. The CDR3 spans 16 residues. With 5 bases clipped from V and 3 bases from J, the junction kept 9 bases outside the gene matches. Per germline, CDR1 MNHEY and CDR2 SMNVEV (reference sequence). The CDR3 region is CASSGRTGSSNEKLFF. The CDR3 DNA reads TGTGCCAGCAGTGGGAGGACAGGTTCATCTAATGAAAAACTGTTTTTT.

The chain uses TRBV12-5 and TRBJ2-7; D may be TRBD2 (5 bases). V was trimmed by 0 bases and J by 0 bases, leaving 18 bases between them. This CDR3 is built from 18 residues. In germline, CDR1 is LGHNT, CDR2 FRNRAP. DNA of the CDR3: TGTGCTAGTGGTTTGGTTCTAGCAGCCCATCGGAGCTCCTACGAGCAGTACTTC. Translated, it gives CASGLVLAAHRSSYEQYF.

On this clone itself: The same CDR3 is also encoded by other DNA sequences in this sample. The chain recombines TRBV11-2 with TRBJ1-6; D not certain. Trimming pared 5 bases from V and 13 bases from J, leaving 24 bases between. Germline-derived CDR1 and CDR2 are SGHAT and FQNNGV. This CDR3 spans 16 amino acids. The CDR3 loop reads CASSRLPGSGSSPLHF. CDR3 coding DNA: TGTGCCAGCAGCCGCTTGCCCGGCAGCGGGAGTTCCCCCCTCCACTTT.

The gene calls are TRBV12-2 and TRBJ2-1; the table names TRBD2, a call not compared with the DNA. TRBV12-2 is a pseudogene locus. This CDR3 has 17 amino acids. CDR3 bases: TGTGCAAGTCGCTTAGCTCGTTCGGCGGGGGGGAGGAATGAGCAGTTCTTC. Translation gives CASRLARSAGGRNEQFF.

This chain links TRBV4-2 with TRBJ2-3; D might be TRBD2 (5 bases). The V gene lost 2 bases and the J gene lost 0 bases, with 18 bases spanning the gap. Germline CDR1 reads LGHNA; CDR2 reads YNFKEQ. The CDR3 extends over 18 amino acids. The CDR3 reads CASSQKARRATSTDTQYF. DNA of the CDR3: TGTGCCAGCAGCCAAAAAGCCCGGCGGGCAACTAGCACAGATACGCAGTATTTT.

The chain combines TRBV28 with TRBJ2-3, with 13 bases lining up with TRBD2. The germline V gene has CDR1 MDHEN and CDR2 SYDVKM. The CDR3 totals 15 residues. V shed 6 bases, J shed 5 bases, and the junction held 5 bases outside the gene matches. For the CDR3, the DNA is TGTGCCAGCAGGGGGACTAGCGGGGATGTAGATACGCAGTATTTT. It specifies CASRGTSGDVDTQYF.

This clone appeared a single time. The chain joins TRBV29-1 to TRBJ2-1, with TRBD1 matching over 9 bases. The trim removed 6 bases at V and 1 base at J, leaving 4 bases unmatched. Germline CDR1 and CDR2: SQVTM and ANQGSEA. The CDR3 spans 14 residues. The CDR3 sequence is CSVDRGGSYNEQFF. For the CDR3, the DNA is TGCAGCGTGGACAGGGGAGGATCCTACAATGAGCAGTTCTTC.

The chain has TRBV7-2 and TRBJ2-7, with 8 bases identical to TRBD1. CDR1 is SGHTA and CDR2 is FQGNSA in the germline V gene. This CDR3 has 14 residues. V dropped 4 bases and J dropped 2; count of bases not matched to a gene: 4. CDR3 amino acids: CASSSRQGTYEQYF. CDR3 sequence (DNA): TGTGCCAGCAGCTCCCGACAGGGGACCTACGAGCAGTACTTC.

The rearrangement uses TRBV7-3 and TRBJ2-1; 8 bases are a match to TRBD2. Germline CDR1 and CDR2: SGHTA and FQGTGA. V lost 2 bases, J lost 0 bases, and 0 bases stayed unmatched. This CDR3 has 15 amino acids. CDR3 residues: CASSLGTSSYNEQFF. The CDR3 DNA is TGTGCCAGCAGCTTAGGGACTAGCTCCTACAATGAGCAGTTCTTC.

The chain is built from TRBV4-2 and TRBJ2-3; possible D gene TRBD2, 6 bases. CDR1 is LGHNA and CDR2 is YNFKEQ in the germline V gene. CDR3 length: 16 residues. V was shortened by 3 bases and J by 0 bases, with 13 bases between the two germline ends. The CDR3 spells CASSQLAPESTDTQYF. CDR3 nucleotides: TGTGCCAGCAGCCAGCTAGCGCCAGAAAGCACAGATACGCAGTATTTT.

The chain is built from TRBV6-4 and TRBJ2-2, with a weak D call TRBD1 (5 bases). The CDR3 sequence is 14 residues long. The V gene's germline CDR1 is MRHNA and CDR2 SNTAGT. The V end lost 7 bases, the J end lost 4 bases, and 13 bases lay between the germline ends. CDR3 region: CASKDSVSTGELFF. CDR3 DNA sequence: TGTGCCAGCAAAGACAGTGTCAGCACCGGGGAGCTGTTTTTT.

This chain connects TRBV6-1 to TRBJ2-1; 12 nucleotides line up with TRBD2. Germline CDR1 is MNHNS and CDR2 is SASEGT. J gave up 9 bases and V 0 bases, and 9 bases lay outside the gene matches. The CDR3 spans 17 residues. The CDR3 DNA sequence: TGTGCCAGCAGTGAAGCGCTTCGGGCTAGCGGGAGGGCTGAGCAGTTCTTC. This codes for CASSEALRASGRAEQFF.

The CDR3 DNA follows: TGTGCCAGCAGCTTAGGAGGTTTCCCAGAGACCCAGTACTTC. The encoded protein is CASSLGGFPETQYF. V usage is TRBV7-9 and J usage is TRBJ2-5; D is uncertain. V lost 1 base to trimming and J lost 4 bases, with 10 bases between them. The CDR3 runs to 14 residues. From germline, CDR1 is SEHNR and CDR2 FQNEAQ (reference sequence).

The chain has TRBV30 and TRBJ2-1; D possibly corresponds to TRBD1 (6 bases). The CDR3 sequence is 12 residues long. Germline V gene lookup returns CDR1 GTSNPN and CDR2 SVGIG (reference sequence). V lost 2 bases and J 7 bases, leaving 9 bases between the germline ends. The CDR3 region is CAWSITGNEQFF. The CDR3 DNA is TGTGCCTGGAGTATTACAGGGAATGAGCAGTTCTTC.

The chain couples TRBV18 to TRBJ1-1, with TRBD1 matching 8 bases. Germline trimming cut 6 bases from V and 7 bases from J; bases unmatched to any gene: 16. From germline, CDR1 is KGHSH and CDR2 LQKENI. This CDR3 comprises 16 residues. The CDR3 loop reads CASSRSSRATGDEAFF. The DNA of the CDR3 is TGTGCCAGCTCCCGGAGTTCAAGGGCGACAGGGGATGAAGCTTTCTTT.

In its sample, this clone was seen a few times. The gene calls are TRBV19 and TRBJ2-7; 12 bases align to TRBD2. In germline, CDR1 is LNHDA, CDR2 SQIVND (reference sequence). The CDR3 sequence is 16 residues long. J lost 2 bases, V lost 5 bases, and 7 bases had no gene match. The CDR3 DNA reads TGTGCCAGTAGTTTTGGACTAGCGGGATTGACCTACGAGCAGTACTTC. This encodes CASSFGLAGLTYEQYF.

The V gene is TRBV28, the J gene TRBJ2-2; the D gene is possibly TRBD1 (6 bases). CDR1 and CDR2 (germline): MDHEN, SYDVKM. V was pared by 2 bases and J by 4 bases, with 11 bases between. This CDR3 is 15 amino acids long. CDR3 DNA: TGTGCCAGCAGTTTAGGGGACACCTTCACCGGGGAGCTGTTTTTT. Amino acids: CASSLGDTFTGELFF. The entire variable domain, with the rest obtained from reference TRBV28 and TRBJ2-2, is as follows: DVKVTQSSRYLVKRTGEKVFLECVQDMDHENMFWYRQDPGLGLRLIYFSYDVKMKEKGDIPEGYSVSREKKERFSLILESASTNQTSMYLCASSLGDTFTGELFFGEGSRLTVL.

The V call is TRBV5-1, the J call TRBJ2-3; D call uncertain. The V and J ends lost 6 bases and 5 bases respectively, with 13 bases between them. The CDR3 is 13 residues long. Germline lookup yields CDR1 SGHRS and CDR2 YFSETQ. This CDR3 reads CASTPLAVDTQYF. CDR3 nucleotide sequence: TGCGCCAGCACCCCACTGGCGGTAGATACGCAGTATTTT.

The chain recombines TRBV4-1 with TRBJ2-7; D possibly corresponds to TRBD1 (6 bases). Germline V gene sequence: CDR1 MGHRA, CDR2 YSYEKL. This CDR3 is 18 amino acids long. V lost 3 bases, J lost 4 bases, and 25 bases lay in between. The CDR3 region is CASSQRIRYRDNFYEQYF. CDR3 coding DNA: TGCGCCAGCAGCCAGAGGATCCGGTACCGGGACAATTTTTACGAGCAGTACTTC.

The rearrangement links TRBV30 to TRBJ2-7; tentatively, D is TRBD1 (7 bases). CDR1 and CDR2 (germline): GTSNPN, SVGIG (reference sequence). Trimming removed 0 bases from V and 4 bases from J, with 16 bases in between. The CDR3 spans 15 residues. In DNA, the CDR3 is TGTGCCTGGAGTGTGGGCGGGACAGCCAGATACGAGCAGTACTTC. It encodes CAWSVGGTARYEQYF.

This clone was counted once. The rearrangement links TRBV4-3 to TRBJ2-1; 8 bases map to TRBD2. Germline V CDR1 and CDR2: LGHNA, YSLEER. With 0 bases clipped from V and 10 bases from J, the junction kept 11 bases outside the gene matches. The CDR3 spans 16 residues. The CDR3, as DNA: TGCGCCAGCAGCCAAGACTCAGCGGGGGCCTTCCGGGAGCAGTTCTTC. Translated, it gives CASSQDSAGAFREQFF.

This clone appeared a few times. The V call is TRBV19, the J call TRBJ1-4; maybe TRBD1 (5 bases). Germline lookup yields CDR1 LNHDA and CDR2 SQIVND (reference sequence). There are 15 residues in the CDR3. With 3 bases removed from V and 5 bases from J, the gap between germline ends came to 13 bases. CDR3 nucleotides: TGTGCCAGTAGTATGGGCGACAGTCTAAATGAAAAACTGTTTTTT. Its protein is CASSMGDSLNEKLFF. Supplemented by reference TRBV19 and TRBJ1-4, the full variable domain reads DGGITQSPKYLFRKEGQNVTLSCEQNLNHDAMYWYRQDPGQGLRLIYYSQIVNDFQKGDIAEGYSVSREKKESFPLTVTSAQKNPTAFYLCASSMGDSLNEKLFFGSGTQLSVL.

The CDR3 protein is CASSKTGIGMYNEQFF. The CDR3 DNA follows: TGTGCCAGCAGCAAGACGGGGATCGGGATGTACAATGAGCAGTTCTTC. The rearrangement joins TRBV7-9 to TRBJ2-1; weak D call: TRBD2 (5 bases). This CDR3 spans 16 amino acids. Germline V gives CDR1 SEHNR, CDR2 FQNEAQ (reference sequence). V lost 5 bases to trimming and J lost 4 bases, with 18 bases between them.

The rearrangement uses TRBV11-3 and TRBJ2-1; D unclear. This CDR3 is 14 amino acids long. Germline V CDR1 and CDR2: SGHNT, YENEEA. V shed 1 base and J shed 7 bases, with 11 bases lying between them. Here the CDR3 DNA reads TGTGCCAGCAGCTTAGTTCGACTTCGGAATGAGCAGTTCTTC. Its protein product is CASSLVRLRNEQFF.

Here the CDR3 reads CASSGGASGINSLYEQYF. CDR3 sequence (DNA): TGTGCCAGCAGCGGTGGGGCTAGCGGGATAAACAGTCTGTACGAGCAGTACTTC. The chain couples TRBV5-4 to TRBJ2-5, with 9 bases fitting TRBD2. The DNA end favors TRBJ2-7, so the J call may be wrong. Per germline, CDR1 SGHNT and CDR2 YYREEE (reference sequence). The CDR3 has 18 amino acids.

The chain links TRBV7-2 to TRBJ2-7, with D tentatively TRBD1 (5 bases). The CDR3 contains 14 residues. Germline CDR1 is SGHTA and CDR2 is FQGNSA. Trimming removed 3 bases from V and 2 bases from J, with 11 bases in between. The CDR3 sequence: CASSFLTETYEQYF. CDR3 coding DNA: TGTGCCAGCAGCTTCCTGACAGAGACCTACGAGCAGTACTTC.